This T cell receptor beta chain was obtained from a study of cytomegalovirus exposure and HLA in healthy donors (dated by TCRdb to the late 2010s). Looking at the study overall: An earlier analysis of approximately 640 of the donors reported 250 to 350 Gb of sequence data and about 100 million unique TCR beta sequences from about 179 million T cells. Approximately 310 gigabases of sequencing data and approximately 80 million unique TCR sequences were included in an early release covering roughly 700 HLA-typed donors. Among the roughly 430 genotyped donors, around 79% belonged to the genetic ancestry cluster associated with self-reported Caucasian donors. The study aimed to test whether cataloging public T cell receptors could reveal signatures of past pathogen exposure. Using immunosequencing, the study profiled T cell repertoires from 550 to 750 subjects and related those repertoires to cytomegalovirus serostatus. A separate validation cohort of about 110 different subjects was used in addition to the roughly 670-subject first cohort. To predict cytomegalovirus infection status, the study brought together high-throughput TCR immunosequencing, statistical association of individual TCRs with disease status, and machine learning. A later analysis re-analyzed previously published TCR beta repertoires from 660 or so donors and added high-resolution HLA genotyping to study TCR occurrence patterns. Rather than using new phenotypic data, the later analysis identified candidate immune exposures from TCR beta sequences and from how often those sequences occurred across donors. In an earlier analysis of around 540 of the donors, high-throughput TCR beta sequencing was used to judge whether each TCR beta V gene segment behaved as functional or pseudogenic. Donor age, sex, ethnicity and CMV serostatus were compiled together with the repertoire data. A later genetic analysis used genome-wide SNP genotypes for about 60% of the 666 donors, treating that subset as a discovery cohort. Every discovery cohort repertoire had been produced on one sequencing platform. Both class I and class II loci were covered by HLA typing, at four-digit resolution. Typing coverage varied by locus: roughly 629-640 donors for A, B, C, DRB1 and DQB1; approximately 560 for DQA1; about 570 for DPA1; more than 450 for DPB1. Four or five DR-DQ haplotypes were treated as single units for association and clustering because of strong linkage in the cohort. Among 300 to 500 genotyped donors of the cohort, an average of around 220,000 unique TCR beta nucleotide sequences was sequenced per donor, of which about 18% were non-productive. The full study reports these points: The presence/absence analyses assumed that sequencing depth was roughly uniform across donors, and that assumption may not be true. V-gene and J-gene trimming of TCR beta chains was associated with a missense DCLRE1C variant in a later genetic analysis, and the association was replicated in an independent cohort. Assigning TCR associations to individual alleles was difficult when HLA alleles, especially DR and DQ, strongly co-occurred. Seventeen rarely observed V segments, including chromosome 9 orphons, were excluded from the earlier analysis of almost 600 of the donors because counts were too low. In a later analysis, the rate of TCR association differed among HLA loci, with DRB1 alleles having the most associated TCRs and HLA-C alleles having the fewest. For the cohort, immune exposure information was limited to CMV serostatus. A cluster of highly shared sequence variants was judged likely to be a technical artifact of the sequencing pipeline. In vitro tests confirmed that a few of the cytomegalovirus-associated TCR beta chains recognize cytomegalovirus antigens. The study gave a list of about 170 TCR beta chains associated with cytomegalovirus. A later analysis found that most CMV-associated TCR beta chains appeared HLA-restricted, with HLA associations seemingly driven largely by CMV exposure. The classifier was reported to diagnose cytomegalovirus status with high specificity and sensitivity in both the original and validation cohorts. The authors suggested that the approach could potentially be generalized to other disease states and immunological phenotypes. In a later genetic analysis, fewer N-insertions in productive TCRs were reported among donors in an Asian-associated ancestry cluster than the roughly 640-donor mean. HLA typing was unavailable for some donors at each locus, so association tests used only the typed subset. Linkage disequilibrium might explain the correlated functional status among segregating V segments, but an unknown experimental factor could not be ruled out. Broadly in line with IMGT annotations, most TCR beta V segments showed up in productive rearrangements about 87% or about 30% of the time in an earlier analysis of approximately 640 of the donors. In a later analysis, several top co-occurrence clusters were reported to appear linked to parvovirus B19, influenza, CMV and Epstein-Barr virus. Across donors, most TCR sequences were observed very rarely, whereas some public TCRs were present in many individuals. Specific HLA alleles were associated with 15,000 to 20,000 TCR beta sequences at a false discovery rate of 0.05 in a later analysis. A further reported finding was that TCR beta sequences accurately predicted the HLA-A and HLA-B alleles for most subjects in the first cohort. This cohort had only TCR beta chains sequenced, and the lack of alpha or paired-chain data limited which features could be detected. In a later analysis, HLA-associated TCR beta chains showed more clonal expansion and lower generation probabilities than non-associated chains that were equally common.

The method was the immunoSEQ multiplex PCR assay. A mixture of 60 forward primers for TCR Vbeta segments and 13 reverse primers for TCR Jbeta segments was used in the multiplex PCR. Amplification of the CDR3 region of rearranged TCR beta genes was performed with a multiplex PCR assay on genomic DNA. On the Illumina HiSeq System, the amplified TCR beta libraries were sequenced as 87-base-pair reads. The study's own analysis went as follows. Across the 500 to 700 repertoires, a later analysis counted tens of millions of unique TCR beta chains, roughly 11 million of which were shared by at least two donors. Raw reads were error-corrected and collapsed into unique sequences with a nearest-neighbor algorithm that merged closely related sequences to remove PCR and sequencing errors. To assign V, D and J gene segments, CDR3 sequences were aligned to IMGT reference sequences. For a sequence to be retained, at least a six-nucleotide match to both a V gene segment and a J gene segment was required. A rearrangement counted as productive if the CDR3 had no stop codons and remained in frame with V and J, and every other rearrangement counted as non-productive. Following IMGT convention, CDR3 was defined as the stretch from the second conserved V-encoded cysteine up to the conserved J-encoded phenylalanine. Sequences without an unambiguous match to a single V gene segment were excluded from the earlier analysis of approximately 560 of the donors. In an earlier analysis of approximately 590 of the donors, a V segment was called functional when productive rearrangements were above 56.7%, and segregating when the standard deviation between donors exceeded 5%. A statistical classification framework was built to diagnose cytomegalovirus status from the catalog of TCR beta chain sequences. V and J gene assignment, in a later analysis, came from comparing TCR nucleotide sequences with IMGT/GENE-DB human TR gene sequences. The TCRdist pipeline was used in a later analysis to assign CDR3 sequences and most-parsimonious VDJ recombination scenarios. In a later analysis, every TCR beta chain was defined by the combination of its CDR3 amino acid sequence and its V-gene family, and reads without a unique V-gene family were dropped. To address suspected cross-contamination and a sequencing artifact, a later analysis removed under 600 highly shared, low-generation-probability nucleotide sequences. For each public chain, a later analysis derived a clonal expansion index from normalized ranks of inferred template counts within each repertoire. In a later analysis, generation probabilities were computed with a VDJ recombination model fitted to out-of-frame rearrangements, and the resulting probabilities were checked against IGoR. In a later analysis, hypergeometric tests were used to score TCR-TCR, TCR-HLA and TCR-CMV co-occurrence, with a repertoire-size bias correction applied to TCR pairs. False discovery rates were estimated in a later analysis by permuting HLA or CMV assignments 20 times. In a later analysis, co-occurring TCRs were grouped using DBSCAN, and TCRdist sequence similarity was added for clustering within HLA-allele-positive subsets. Repertoires with fewer than 30,000 or more than 120,000 public chains were left out of co-occurrence clustering, as were about 5 repertoires with anomalous nucleotide sharing. Here the immuneACCESS table is served through TCRdb, limited to in-frame sequences with V and J called. Missing clones are a known gap in these copies; in checked studies unresolved V genes cover under half, and the rest lacks a known reason. V and J calls and clone size are those listed in that table; D and trimming were worked out from the DNA. The sample profile shows some 85,000 clones; 84% of them were found once. Clones ranked in the top ten supply roughly 2.4% of the sample.

With respect to this clone: The antigen it binds to is not known. Per-base quality was not reported, and no clone a single base away is much larger than it.

The cohort comprised more than 550 healthy bone marrow donors. At the time of sampling, all cohort members were nominally healthy, though unrecorded immune exposures were likely present. The donor tested CMV seronegative and was one of the 352 seronegative cohort members. A peripheral blood sample was provided by each donor, and peripheral blood mononuclear cells were used for TCR beta sequencing. The Qiagen DNeasy Blood Extraction Kit was used to extract genomic DNA from the blood cell samples. Sequencing was carried out using PBMCs. The clonotype comes from a woman aged 45-60 years in good health and CMV-seronegative.

The nucleotides read TGTGCCAGCTTGGGGCAGCCGAGCTCCTACGAGCAGTACGTC. The encoded protein is CASLGQPSSYEQYV. The chain is encoded by TRBV6-4 joined to TRBJ2-7; a tentative D call is TRBD1 (5 bases match). V is pared back by 8 bases and J by 0 bases, with 14 bases lying between the germline termini. CDR1 MRHNA and CDR2 SNTAGT were looked up in the germline V gene. Spanning cysteine to valine, the CDR3 consists of 14 amino acids. Only the CDR3 part of the read is kept: 42 bases, read in frame from the first base.